A selection of T cell receptor beta chains follows, all from one sample in a study of CD8+ T cells in alopecia areata. Profiling relied on immunoSEQ multiplex PCR, and the TCRdb table lists in-frame clones only, not all of them. The data contain 150,000 to 200,000 clones, around three fifths of them seen just once; the ten biggest clones take up roughly 1.3%. The sequences come from CD4+ T cells sorted from blood, collected around week 47, from a patient treated with tofacitinib. Source of these receptors: a human donor with alopecia areata. Each CDR3 is given with its conserved first and last residue. Each record gives: D gene, clone size, J gene, V gene, CDR3 protein, CDR3 DNA. The D gene is left open where the match is weak. Size is omitted from some rows. Given values are once, few, many or a class for expanded clones.

NA | NA | TRBJ2-5 | TRBV6-6 | CASSYQSQETQYF | TGTGCCAGCAGTTACCAGTCACAAGAGACCCAGTACTTC
TRBD1 | NA | TRBJ1-2 | TRBV7-2 | CASSQGGRGSYGYTF | TGTGCCAGCAGCCAGGGGGGCCGTGGGAGCTATGGCTACACCTTC
NA | NA | TRBJ1-4 | TRBV15 | CATSRDQIGTLLFF | TGTGCCACCAGCAGAGATCAGATAGGAACATTACTGTTTTTT
NA | NA | TRBJ2-7 | TRBV6-5 | CASSYSGQAHYEQYF | TGTGCCAGCAGTTACTCGGGGCAGGCCCACTACGAGCAGTACTTC
TRBD2 | few | TRBJ2-1 | TRBV30 | CAWSVGIAGTESEQFF | TGTGCCTGGAGTGTAGGGATAGCGGGGACGGAGAGTGAGCAGTTCTTC
TRBD1 | NA | TRBJ1-2 | TRBV4-3 | CASSRRDRTSYTF | TGCGCCAGCAGCCGCCGGGACAGGACGAGCTACACCTTC
NA | NA | TRBJ2-3 | TRBV9 | CASSVEVATDTQYF | TGTGCCAGCAGCGTAGAAGTAGCTACAGATACGCAGTATTTT
TRBD1 | few | TRBJ1-5 | TRBV15 | CATSIPGGGQPQHF | TGTGCCACCAGCATTCCAGGGGGCGGTCAGCCCCAGCATTTT
NA | NA | TRBJ2-7 | TRBV30 | CAWARDSEREQYF | TGTGCCTGGGCTAGAGACTCCGAGAGAGAGCAGTACTTC
TRBD1 | few | TRBJ1-2 | TRBV7-2 | CASSPRTGGYTF | TGTGCCAGCAGCCCCCGGACAGGGGGCTACACCTTC
TRBD2 | few | TRBJ2-3 | TRBV2 | CASRRASGGTDTQYF | TGTGCCAGCAGACGGGCTAGCGGGGGGACAGATACGCAGTATTTT
TRBD1 | NA | TRBJ1-6 | TRBV9 | CASSAGTGGNSPLHF | TGTGCCAGCAGCGCCGGGACAGGCGGAAATTCACCCCTCCACTTT
NA | NA | TRBJ2-2 | TRBV29-1 | CSVDGGTTGELFF | TGCAGCGTTGATGGAGGGACCACCGGGGAGCTGTTTTTT
NA | few | TRBJ1-5 | TRBV5-6 | CASSLGGAISNQPQHF | TGTGCCAGCAGCTTGGGGGGAGCCATTAGCAATCAGCCCCAGCATTTT
TRBD1 | NA | TRBJ2-6 | TRBV5-6 | CASSPPGQLTISGANVLTF | TGTGCCAGCAGCCCCCCGGGACAGCTGACAATCTCTGGGGCCAACGTCCTGACTTTC
NA | NA | TRBJ2-5 | TRBV2 | CASSQELASETQYF | TGTGCCAGCAGCCAAGAACTAGCATCGGAGACCCAGTACTTC
NA | NA | TRBJ1-1 | TRBV10-3 | CAISPAGGGNTEAFF | TGTGCCATCAGCCCTGCCGGCGGGGGCAACACTGAAGCTTTCTTT
NA | NA | TRBJ2-5 | TRBV30 | CAWSVARGQIQETQYF | TGTGCCTGGAGTGTTGCGAGGGGCCAGATCCAAGAGACCCAGTACTTC
NA | few | TRBJ2-1 | TRBV29-1 | CSVERVVGDEQFF | TGCAGCGTTGAAAGGGTCGTCGGCGATGAGCAGTTCTTC
NA | NA | TRBJ1-5 | TRBV30 | CAWSKLKDQPQHF | TGTGCCTGGAGTAAGTTGAAGGATCAGCCCCAGCATTTT
NA | NA | TRBJ2-5 | TRBV29-1 | CSAGRRKETQYF | TGCAGCGCAGGCAGGAGGAAAGAGACCCAGTACTTC
NA | NA | TRBJ2-2 | TRBV29-1 | CSVIPNTGELFF | TGCAGCGTTATCCCAAACACCGGGGAGCTGTTTTTT